These T cell receptor beta chains were read from a single sample in a study of beta chain features in type 1 diabetes. Only in-frame clones appear in the TCRdb table, and some are missing; sequencing was by immunoSEQ multiplex PCR. The table records 600,000 to 750,000 clones, around 12% of them present only once. The source material was naive CD4+ T cells from blood. The receptors derive from a man aged 30-40 years with type 1 diabetes. CDR3s include the opening cysteine and the closing phenylalanine or tryptophan. The D gene is left open where the match is weak. Where a row states a size, it is once, few, many or the class of an expanded clone; other rows omit it.

v_call	j_call	clone_size	d_call	cdr3_nt	cdr3_aa
TRBV5-4	TRBJ2-3	few	NA	TGTGCCAGCAGCTTGGCAGGAGGGGGGGCAGCTAGCACAGATACGCAGTATTTT	CASSLAGGGAASTDTQYF
TRBV11-3	TRBJ1-1	few	NA	TGTGCCAGCAGCTTAAGTGGAGATAACACTGAAGCTTTCTTT	CASSLSGDNTEAFF
TRBV29-1	TRBJ1-1	few	NA	TGCAGCGTGGGCATTGAAGCTTTCTTT	CSVGIEAFF
TRBV29-1	TRBJ1-4	few	NA	TGCAGTGCTCGCGGGGGGGATACTAATGAAAAACTGTTTTTT	CSARGGDTNEKLFF
TRBV2	TRBJ2-2	NA	NA	TGTGCCAGCAGGGGAACCGGGGAGCTGTTTTTT	CASRGTGELFF
TRBV19	TRBJ1-5	NA	NA	TGTGCCAGTAGTAGACGGATGGACAATCAGCCCCAGCATTTT	CASSRRMDNQPQHF
TRBV5-4	TRBJ2-3	NA	NA	TGTGCCAGCAGGTATTACACAGATACGCAGTATTTT	CASRYYTDTQYF
TRBV5-1	TRBJ1-6	few	NA	TGCGCCAGCAGCGTGAGGGGGTCGGTCTATAATTCACCCCTCCACTTT	CASSVRGSVYNSPLHF
TRBV5-1	TRBJ2-5	NA	TRBD2	TGCGCCAGCAGCCAGGGACTAGCGGGGGAAGAGACCCAGTACTTC	CASSQGLAGEETQYF
TRBV18	TRBJ2-5	few	NA	TGTGCCAGCTCACCGAGTCTTAAAGAGACCCAGTACTTC	CASSPSLKETQYF
TRBV9	TRBJ1-1	few	NA	TGTGCCAGCAGCCCCTCAGGTGGAAACACTGAAGCTTTCTTT	CASSPSGGNTEAFF
TRBV7-2	TRBJ1-2	few	NA	TGTGCCAGCACCCGGGAGGGCTATGGCTACACCTTC	CASTREGYGYTF
TRBV5-4	TRBJ1-4	NA	NA	TGTGCCAGCAGCTCTTGGGGACCTACAACTAATGAAAAACTGTTTTTT	CASSSWGPTTNEKLFF
TRBV4-1	TRBJ1-1	NA	NA	TGCGCCAGCAGCCAAGGCTTTGGGGCTGAAGCTTTCTTT	CASSQGFGAEAFF
TRBV7-2	TRBJ1-1	NA	TRBD1	TGTGCCAGCAGCTTCGGACAGGGGGACACTGAAGCTTTCTTT	CASSFGQGDTEAFF
TRBV10-3	TRBJ2-1	NA	TRBD2	TGTGCCATCAGTGAGAAGGTTAGCGGGGGTGATGAGCAGTTCTTC	CAISEKVSGGDEQFF
TRBV6-5	TRBJ1-2	NA	NA	TGTGCCAGCAGTTACGCCAGGAACCATGGCTACACCTTC	CASSYARNHGYTF
TRBV7-3	TRBJ1-1	few	TRBD1	TGTGCCAGCAGCCCAGGAGGGACAGTGAACACTGAAGCTTTCTTT	CASSPGGTVNTEAFF
TRBV14	TRBJ2-7	few	NA	TGTGCCAGCAGTCAATACAGTCGCGAGCAGTACTTC	CASSQYSREQYF
TRBV11-2	TRBJ2-7	few	NA	TGTGCCAGCAGCTTAGTCCAGGGTTCCGGCGAGCAGTACTTC	CASSLVQGSGEQYF
TRBV5-1	TRBJ2-1	few	TRBD2	TGCGCCAGCAGCGGGGGACTAATTCACGGTGAGCAGTTCTTC	CASSGGLIHGEQFF
TRBV28	TRBJ2-3	few	NA	TGTGCCACCTTAGGGGGGCCAGATACGCAGTATTTT	CATLGGPDTQYF
TRBV4-3	TRBJ1-4	few	NA	TGCGCCAGCAGCCATTCTAGTACAGACACTAATGAAAAACTGTTTTTT	CASSHSSTDTNEKLFF
TRBV7-9	TRBJ1-4	NA	NA	TGTGCCAGCAGTATGGGACAAAGTAATGAAAAACTGTTTTTT	CASSMGQSNEKLFF
TRBV7-2	TRBJ2-7	NA	NA	TGTGCCAGCAGCTCCCGCGAGGGGGAGCAGTACTTC	CASSSREGEQYF
TRBV13	TRBJ1-2	few	TRBD1	TGTGCCAGCAGCTCCGGCTTTCTACCGGGACAGGGAGTCTATGGCTACACCTTC	CASSSGFLPGQGVYGYTF
TRBV5-6	TRBJ2-5	NA	NA	TGTGCCAGCAGAGGTGGTCATTGGGAGACCCAGTACTTC	CASRGGHWETQYF
TRBV25-1	TRBJ1-4	few	NA	TGTGCCAGCAGTGAACCAACTAATGAAAAACTGTTTTTT	CASSEPTNEKLFF
TRBV7-2	TRBJ2-6	NA	NA	TGTGCCAGCAGCTTCCCCTCTGGGGCCAACGTCCTGACTTTC	CASSFPSGANVLTF
TRBV7-2	TRBJ1-4	few	NA	TGTGCCAGCAGCTTTACAACTAATGAAAAACTGTTTTTT	CASSFTTNEKLFF
TRBV7-2	TRBJ2-3	few	TRBD2	TGTGCCAGCAGCTTAGCGCTTAGCGGGTACACAGATACGCAGTATTTT	CASSLALSGYTDTQYF
TRBV25-1	TRBJ2-5	NA	NA	TGTGCCAGCAGTGAACCCACAGGGTTGGAGACCCAGTACTTC	CASSEPTGLETQYF
TRBV5-6	TRBJ2-1	few	NA	TGTGCCAGCAGCTTGTTAGGCGGAAGCTCCTACAATGAGCAGTTCTTC	CASSLLGGSSYNEQFF
TRBV9	TRBJ1-4	NA	NA	TGTGCCAGCAGCGCCAGACATGAGTCGGAAAAACTGTTTTTT	CASSARHESEKLFF
TRBV28	TRBJ2-3	few	NA	TGTGCCAGCAGTTTCGGAGCCCGCACAGATACGCAGTATTTT	CASSFGARTDTQYF
TRBV7-2	TRBJ1-2	NA	NA	TGTGCCAGCAGCTTTACTTATGGCTACACCTTC	CASSFTYGYTF
TRBV5-1	TRBJ2-6	NA	NA	TGCGCCAGCAGCTTGGAAGGGGCTGGGGCCAACGTCCTGACTTTC	CASSLEGAGANVLTF
TRBV7-2	TRBJ2-7	NA	TRBD2	TGTGCCAGCAGCTTCGCGGGGACTAGTATGTACGAGCAGTACTTC	CASSFAGTSMYEQYF
TRBV19	TRBJ1-4	NA	NA	TGTGCCAGTAATCCGGGCAGGGAAAGTGAAAAACTGTTTTTT	CASNPGRESEKLFF
TRBV5-1	TRBJ2-7	few	TRBD1	TGCGCCAGCACCCTGGGGGGACAGGGGAGCGACGAGCAGTACTTC	CASTLGGQGSDEQYF
TRBV19	TRBJ2-1	few	NA	TGTGCCAGTAGTATTGGCCCGAGCTCCTACAATGAGCAGTTCTTC	CASSIGPSSYNEQFF
TRBV7-9	TRBJ2-7	few	TRBD1	TGTGCCAGCAGCTCCGGGACAGGACTTGAGCAGTACTTC	CASSSGTGLEQYF
TRBV11-3	TRBJ2-1	few	NA	TGTGCCAGCAGCTTAAGGAGGGGCGTATACAATGAGCAGTTCTTC	CASSLRRGVYNEQFF
TRBV6-1	TRBJ2-7	NA	NA	TGTGCCAGCAGGAATCCACAGGGATCCTACGAGCAGTACTTC	CASRNPQGSYEQYF
TRBV15	TRBJ2-7	NA	TRBD1	TGTGCCACCAGCAGAGATGCAGGGGGCTACGAGCAGTACTTC	CATSRDAGGYEQYF
TRBV18	TRBJ2-1	few	NA	TGTGCCAGCTCACCTGACAGGTCGATGAGGCAGTTCTTC	CASSPDRSMRQFF
TRBV4-3	TRBJ1-3	few	NA	TGCGCCAGCAGCCAAGATGAAAGACTAGCTGGAAACACCATATATTTT	CASSQDERLAGNTIYF
TRBV2	TRBJ1-5	few	NA	TGTGCCAGCAGTGAACAGGGGAATAGCAATCAGCCCCAGCATTTT	CASSEQGNSNQPQHF